This T cell receptor (beta chain) was identified in a study of spatial heterogeneity in lung cancer. TCRdb independently ran MiXCR on the 5' RACE reads; one entry per CDR3 protein. The data contain about 78,000 distinct CDR3 sequences, around 7.8% of them singletons. The study's findings and limits: Blood contained ubiquitous expanded tumor TCRs more at resection than at follow-up.

This sample's time point: sample taken at primary tumor resection. The approximately 78 donors had untreated early-stage non-small cell lung cancer. Whole RNA from tumor, nontumor lung or frozen PBMC was sequenced unsorted. The germline V gene has CDR1 LNHDA and CDR2 SQIVND (reference sequence). The length of the CDR3 is 15 residues. Trimming removed 2 bases from V and 0 bases from J, with 8 bases in between. This clonotype came up a few times. What it binds is unknown. V gene TRBV19 combines with J gene TRBJ1-3; TRBD1 might be the D (6 bases). The input for sequencing was PBMCs, taken at surgery. The clonotype was recovered from a male donor with early-stage non-small cell lung cancer. This CDR3 reads CASSIQGSSGNTIYF. The CDR3 DNA sequence: TGTGCCAGTAGTATACAGGGGAGCTCTGGAAACACCATATATTTT.